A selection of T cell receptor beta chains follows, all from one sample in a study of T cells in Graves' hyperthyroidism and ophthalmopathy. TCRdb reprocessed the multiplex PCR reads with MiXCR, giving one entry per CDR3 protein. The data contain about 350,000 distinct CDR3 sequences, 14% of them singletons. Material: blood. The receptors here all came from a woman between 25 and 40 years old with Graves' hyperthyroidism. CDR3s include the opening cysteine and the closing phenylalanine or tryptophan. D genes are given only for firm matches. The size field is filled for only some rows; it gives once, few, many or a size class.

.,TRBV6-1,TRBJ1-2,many,CASSEARRVVTF,TGTGCCAGCAGTGAAGCGCGGAGGGTGGTTACCTTC
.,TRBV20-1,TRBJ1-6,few,CSARAIPENSPLHF,TGCAGTGCTAGGGCAATTCCCGAGAATTCACCCCTCCACTTT
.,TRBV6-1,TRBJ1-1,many,CASSEFADEAFF,TGTGCCAGCAGTGAATTCGCAGATGAAGCTTTCTTT
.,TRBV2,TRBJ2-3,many,CASSEARTDTQYF,TGTGCCAGCAGTGAAGCGCGCACAGATACGCAGTATTTT
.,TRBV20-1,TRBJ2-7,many,CSARDLQRTYEQYF,TGCAGTGCTAGAGATCTCCAGCGGACCTACGAGCAGTACTTC
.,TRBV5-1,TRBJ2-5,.,CASSLADGGSQYF,TGCGCCAGCAGCTTGGCGGATGGGGGCAGCCAGTACTTC
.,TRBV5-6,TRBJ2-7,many,CASGLNREIYEQYF,TGTGCCAGCGGATTAAACCGGGAGATCTACGAGCAGTACTTC
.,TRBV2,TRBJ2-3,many,CASRPTPSTDTQYF,TGTGCCAGCAGGCCGACCCCTAGCACAGATACGCAGTATTTT
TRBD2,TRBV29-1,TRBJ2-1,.,CSVEWAGGYEQFF,TGCAGCGTTGAATGGGCGGGAGGCTACGAGCAGTTCTTC
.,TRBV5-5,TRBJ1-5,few,CASSTRVEQPQHF,TGTGCCAGCTCAACACGGGTCGAGCAGCCCCAGCATTTT
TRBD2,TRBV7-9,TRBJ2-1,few,CASSLVLAGNEQFF,TGTGCCAGCAGCTTAGTGCTAGCGGGGAATGAGCAGTTCTTC
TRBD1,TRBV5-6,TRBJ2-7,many,CASSHRDRAFYEQYF,TGTGCCAGCAGCCATCGGGACAGGGCTTTCTACGAGCAGTACTTC
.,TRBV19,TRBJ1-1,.,CASSMWGNTEAFF,TGTGCCAGTAGTATGTGGGGGAACACTGAAGCTTTCTTT
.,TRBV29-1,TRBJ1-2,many,CSVEATRLGYTF,TGCAGCGTTGAAGCAACCCGTTTAGGCTACACCTTC
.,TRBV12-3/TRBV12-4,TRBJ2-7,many,CASSLAPSLAGEQYF,TGTGCCAGCAGTTTAGCCCCCTCACTAGCCGGCGAGCAGTACTTC
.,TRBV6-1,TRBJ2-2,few,CASRILQARTGELFF,TGTGCCAGCAGGATCCTACAGGCGCGGACCGGGGAGCTGTTTTTT
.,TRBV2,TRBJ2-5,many,CASKGETGGAQYF,TGTGCCAGCAAGGGGGAGACTGGGGGGGCCCAGTACTTC
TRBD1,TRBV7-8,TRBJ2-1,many,CASSSIYRGSSYNEQFF,TGTGCCAGCAGCTCAATATACAGGGGAAGCTCCTACAATGAGCAGTTCTTC
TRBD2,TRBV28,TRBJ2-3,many,CASSGTSGRARDTDTQYF,TGTGCCAGCAGTGGGACTAGCGGGAGGGCCAGGGACACAGATACGCAGTATTTT
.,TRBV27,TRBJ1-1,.,CASSLAEITEAFF,TGTGCCAGCAGTTTAGCAGAGATCACTGAAGCTTTCTTT
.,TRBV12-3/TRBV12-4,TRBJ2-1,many,CATMGLLDNEQFF,TGTGCTACCATGGGACTGCTCGACAATGAGCAGTTCTTC
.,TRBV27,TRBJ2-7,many,CASSRRRDREQYF,TGTGCCAGCAGTCGGAGGAGGGATCGGGAGCAGTACTTC
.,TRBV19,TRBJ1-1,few,CASSISNTEAFF,TGTGCCAGTAGTATTAGCAACACTGAAGCTTTCTTT
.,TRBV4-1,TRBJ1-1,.,CASSPDMVGTEAFF,TGCGCCAGCAGCCCGGACATGGTTGGAACTGAAGCTTTCTTT
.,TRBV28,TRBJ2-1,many,CASSPVPLGEKNNEQFF,TGTGCCAGCAGTCCCGTCCCCTTGGGGGAGAAGAACAATGAGCAGTTCTTC
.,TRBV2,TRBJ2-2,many,CASTPTRTENTGELFF,TGTGCCAGCACACCCACTCGGACCGAAAACACCGGGGAGCTGTTTTTT
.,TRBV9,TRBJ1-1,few,CASRPGAGNTEAFF,TGTGCCAGCAGGCCAGGGGCGGGGAACACTGAAGCTTTCTTT
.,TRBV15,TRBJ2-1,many,CATSGQLGAYNEQFF,TGTGCCACCAGCGGGCAGCTGGGAGCCTACAATGAGCAGTTCTTC
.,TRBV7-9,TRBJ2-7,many,CASSPLGTYEQYF,TGTGCCAGCAGCCCCCTTGGCACCTACGAGCAGTACTTC
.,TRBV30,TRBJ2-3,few,CAWSLGLYDTQYF,TGTGCCTGGAGTCTCGGACTTTACGATACGCAGTATTTT
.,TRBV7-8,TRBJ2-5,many,CASRSGRIGETQYF,TGTGCCAGCAGGTCAGGGAGGATAGGGGAGACCCAGTACTTC
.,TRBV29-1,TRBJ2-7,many,CSVRARANEQYF,TGCAGCGTTCGTGCACGGGCTAACGAGCAGTACTTC
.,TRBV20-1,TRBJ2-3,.,CSAREHGTPAADTQYF,TGCAGTGCTAGAGAGCACGGGACTCCCGCCGCAGATACGCAGTATTTT
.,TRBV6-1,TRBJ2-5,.,CASSPMLGQYQETQYF,TGTGCCAGCAGTCCTATGTTGGGACAATACCAAGAGACCCAGTACTTC
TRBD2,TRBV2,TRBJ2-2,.,CASIRDPGGGELFF,TGTGCCAGCATAAGAGACCCGGGGGGGGGGGAGCTGTTTTTT
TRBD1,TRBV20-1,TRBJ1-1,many,CSATKDRAGTEAFF,TGCAGTGCTACAAAGGACAGGGCGGGGACTGAAGCTTTCTTT
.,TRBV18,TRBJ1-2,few,CASPMRLSGRYGYTF,TGTGCCAGCCCAATGCGGCTCTCAGGGCGGTATGGCTACACCTTC
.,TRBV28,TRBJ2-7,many,CASNPSAPYEQYF,TGTGCCAGCAACCCTAGCGCCCCCTACGAGCAGTACTTC
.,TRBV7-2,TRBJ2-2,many,CASSPLGTGELFF,TGTGCCAGCAGCCCCCTTGGGACCGGGGAGCTGTTTTTT
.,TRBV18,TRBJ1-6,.,CATTGTINSPLHF,TGTGCCACGACCGGGACAATTAATTCACCCCTCCACTTT
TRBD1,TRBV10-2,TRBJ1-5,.,CASTTGLGQPQHF,TGCGCCAGCACGACAGGGTTAGGTCAGCCCCAGCATTTT
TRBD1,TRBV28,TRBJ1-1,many,CASRPIPGQDRFLMNTEAFF,TGTGCCAGCAGACCGATTCCGGGACAGGACCGATTTTTGATGAACACTGAAGCTTTCTTT
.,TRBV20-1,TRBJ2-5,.,CSVQTFSGLQETQYF,TGCAGTGTGCAGACCTTTTCCGGTCTCCAAGAGACCCAGTACTTC
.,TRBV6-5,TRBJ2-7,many,CASSSRRAGTLDEQYF,TGTGCCAGCAGTTCGAGGAGGGCAGGGACTCTGGACGAGCAGTACTTC
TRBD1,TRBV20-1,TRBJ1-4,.,CSARGQGGEKLFF,TGCAGTGCTAGGGGACAGGGTGGGGAAAAACTGTTTTTT
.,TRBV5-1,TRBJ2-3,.,CASSLWSGFTDTQYF,TGCGCCAGCAGCTTGTGGTCGGGATTCACAGATACGCAGTATTTT
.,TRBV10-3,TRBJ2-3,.,CAIADPSGTRDTQYF,TGTGCCATAGCCGACCCGAGCGGAACACGGGATACGCAGTATTTT
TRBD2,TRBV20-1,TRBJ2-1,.,CSALSGVSYNEQFF,TGCAGTGCCTTAAGCGGGGTCTCCTACAATGAGCAGTTCTTC
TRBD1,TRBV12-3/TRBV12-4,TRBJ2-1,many,CASSRQGEEQFF,TGTGCCAGCAGCCGACAGGGCGAGGAGCAGTTCTTC
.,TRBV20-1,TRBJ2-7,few,CSTRTAPTYEQYF,TGCAGTACCAGGACTGCCCCTACCTACGAGCAGTACTTC
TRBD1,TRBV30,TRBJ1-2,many,CAWSKDRGQGGYTF,TGTGCCTGGAGTAAAGACAGGGGCCAGGGGGGCTACACCTTC
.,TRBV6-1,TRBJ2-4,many,CASRPAGTRENIQYF,TGTGCCAGCAGGCCCGCAGGGACAAGGGAAAACATTCAGTACTTC
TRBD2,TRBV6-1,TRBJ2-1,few,CASSDLGLAGVSEQFF,TGTGCCAGCAGTGATTTGGGACTAGCGGGGGTGAGTGAGCAGTTCTTC
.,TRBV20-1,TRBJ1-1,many,CSARVLGDGSQVEAFF,TGCAGTGCTAGAGTTTTGGGGGATGGGAGTCAGGTCGAAGCTTTCTTT
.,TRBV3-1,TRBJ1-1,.,CASSQGGFVNTEAFF,TGTGCCAGCAGCCAAGGAGGGTTCGTGAACACTGAAGCTTTCTTT
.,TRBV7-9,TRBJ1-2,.,CASSLGVGNGYTF,TGTGCCAGCAGCTTAGGGGTAGGGAATGGCTACACCTTC
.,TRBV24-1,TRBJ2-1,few,CATSEDSNEQFF,TGTGCCACCAGTGAAGACAGCAATGAGCAGTTCTTC
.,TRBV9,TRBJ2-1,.,CASSVVLGANEQFF,TGTGCCAGCAGCGTAGTACTTGGGGCCAATGAGCAGTTCTTC
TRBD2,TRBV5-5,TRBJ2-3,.,CASSDFRLAGKCGSTDTQYF,TGTGCCAGCAGCGATTTTCGGCTAGCGGGGAAGTGTGGAAGCACAGATACGCAGTATTTT